The text below deals with one T cell receptor (beta chain). Antigen unknown. The sample belongs to a study of blood T cells in healthy people across ages. Findings and caveats of the study: Using unsorted PBMCs precluded a conclusive naive versus antigen-experienced comparison.

Per germline, CDR1 DFQATT and CDR2 SNEGSKA (reference sequence). V was cut by 0 bases and J by 3 bases, with 12 bases left in between. The CDR3 covers 15 residues. The second PCR ran about 6 to 12 cycles with a sample-barcoded 5' primer and J-beta primers. TCRdb re-derived calls from the 5' RACE reads in MiXCR, one entry per CDR3 protein. This table has some 1,500,000 distinct CDR3 sequences, roughly 43% appearing once. The TCR was taken from a woman between 18 and 29 years old in good health. The chain is built from TRBV20-1 and TRBJ1-5; unclear D gene. Specimen: blood. The CDR3 nucleotides read TGCAGTGCTAGAGACGCCGGCAGAGTCAATCAGCCCCAGCATTTT. Translation gives CSARDAGRVNQPQHF.